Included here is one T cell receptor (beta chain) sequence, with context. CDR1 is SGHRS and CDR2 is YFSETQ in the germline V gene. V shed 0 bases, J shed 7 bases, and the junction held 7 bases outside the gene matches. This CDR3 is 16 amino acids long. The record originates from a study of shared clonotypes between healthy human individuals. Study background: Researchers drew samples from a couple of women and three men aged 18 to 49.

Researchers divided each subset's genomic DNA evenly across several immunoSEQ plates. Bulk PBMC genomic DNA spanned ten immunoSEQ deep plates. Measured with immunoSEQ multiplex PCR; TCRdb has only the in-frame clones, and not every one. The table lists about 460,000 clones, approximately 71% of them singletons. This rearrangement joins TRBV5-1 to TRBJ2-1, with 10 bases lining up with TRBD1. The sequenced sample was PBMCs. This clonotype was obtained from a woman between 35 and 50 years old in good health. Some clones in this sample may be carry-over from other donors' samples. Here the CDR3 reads CASSLGGTGVVNEQFF. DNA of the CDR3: TGCGCCAGCAGCTTGGGTGGGACAGGGGTGGTGAATGAGCAGTTCTTC.